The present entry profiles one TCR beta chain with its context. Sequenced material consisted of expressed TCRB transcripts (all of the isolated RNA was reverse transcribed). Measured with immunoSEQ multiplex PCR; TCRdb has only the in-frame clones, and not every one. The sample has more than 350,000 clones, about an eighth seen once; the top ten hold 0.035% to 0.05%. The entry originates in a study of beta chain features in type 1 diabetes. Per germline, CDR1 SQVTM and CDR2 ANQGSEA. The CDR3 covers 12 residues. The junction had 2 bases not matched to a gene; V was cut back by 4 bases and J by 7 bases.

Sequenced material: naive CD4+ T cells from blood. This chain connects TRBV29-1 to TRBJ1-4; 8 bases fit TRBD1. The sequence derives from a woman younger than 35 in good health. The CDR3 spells CSVAGQGEKLFF. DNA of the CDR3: TGCAGCGTTGCCGGACAGGGTGAAAAACTGTTTTTT.